The TCR beta chain described here comes from a study of shared clonotypes between healthy human individuals. Regarding the study as a whole: Only blood was sampled, and tissue TCR repertoires likely differ from blood ones.

None of the donors, who were healthy HIV-negative adults, had recently had acute infections or vaccinations. Negatively enriched CD4+ T cells were divided by CD45RA into naive and memory. The sample holds one count of this clone. Antigen unknown. Germline V CDR1 and CDR2: SGHRS, YFSETQ. The J segment lost 6 bases and the V segment lost 3 bases, leaving 6 bases of the junction unmatched. The CDR3 contains 16 residues. TCRdb's copy holds only in-frame clones and misses some; the assay was immunoSEQ multiplex PCR. The sample records about 610,000 clones, around 97% being singletons. The source material was naive CD4+ T cells sorted from blood. Indicated subset: CD45RA+ positively selected. The chain combines TRBV5-1 with TRBJ2-2; 12 bases line up with TRBD2. The receptor's source is a woman aged 25 to 39 in good health. CDR3 sequence: CASSWTSGIPPGELFF. The CDR3 bases are TGCGCCAGCAGCTGGACTAGCGGGATCCCCCCCGGGGAGCTGTTTTTT.